Described below is a single T cell receptor (beta chain) sequence and its context. Its antigen is still unknown. Naive CD4 T cells were sorted as CD45RO-negative, CD62L-positive. Sequencing used immunoSEQ multiplex PCR; TCRdb keeps in-frame clones, though not all of them. The sample has tens of thousands of clones; approximately 94% are singletons. The sample is drawn from a study of human versus mouse CDR3 diversity and MHC coevolution. Study as a whole: Samples had between roughly 5.5 x 10^6 and 1.6 x 10^7 valid reads. Points from the study as a whole: On average, humans showed more CDR3 deletions and insertions than mice.

Germline V CDR1 and CDR2: SEHNR, FQNEAQ (reference sequence). V gave up 1 base and J gave up 2 bases; unmatched junction bases: 1. The CDR3 is made up of 14 amino acids. The sequenced sample consisted of naive CD4+ T cells from blood. The subset: CD45RO-negative CD62L-positive naive CD4 T cells. This receptor was identified in a person between 60 and 69 years old in good health. The rearrangement joins TRBV7-9 to TRBJ1-2; 7 positions agree with TRBD1. CDR3 protein: CASSLGDSNYGYTF. The CDR3 bases are TGTGCCAGCAGCTTAGGGGACAGCAACTATGGCTACACCTTC.